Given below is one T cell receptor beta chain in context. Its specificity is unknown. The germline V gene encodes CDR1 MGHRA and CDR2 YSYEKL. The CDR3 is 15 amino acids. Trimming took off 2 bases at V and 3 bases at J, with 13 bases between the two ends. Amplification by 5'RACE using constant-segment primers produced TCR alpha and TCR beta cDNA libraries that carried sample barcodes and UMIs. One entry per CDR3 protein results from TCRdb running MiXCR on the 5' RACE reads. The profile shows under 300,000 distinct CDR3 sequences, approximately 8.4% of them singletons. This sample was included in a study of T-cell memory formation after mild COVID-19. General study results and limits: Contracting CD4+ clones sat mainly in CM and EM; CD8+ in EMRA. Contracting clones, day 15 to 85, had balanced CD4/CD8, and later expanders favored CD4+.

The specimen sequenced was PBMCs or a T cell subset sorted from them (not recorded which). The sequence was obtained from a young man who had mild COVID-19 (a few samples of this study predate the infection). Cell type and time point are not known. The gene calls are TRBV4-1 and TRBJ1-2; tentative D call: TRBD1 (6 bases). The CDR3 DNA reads TGCGCCAGCAGCCAACCCCCCAGGGGCTACTATGGCTACACCTTC. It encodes CASSQPPRGYYGYTF.